This T cell receptor (beta chain) emerged from a study of cytomegalovirus exposure and HLA in healthy donors. General study points: According to the study, around 180 TCR beta chains were cytomegalovirus-associated. Per published accounts, TCR beta sequences correctly predicted the HLA-A and HLA-B alleles of most subjects.

Vbeta (60) and Jbeta (13) primers were used in the PCR. TCRdb keeps only in-frame clones here, not all; method: immunoSEQ multiplex PCR. The table lists about 110,000 clones, 70% to 80% of them singletons. A word on this clone: The antigen remains unidentified.

This CDR3 contains 14 residues. Germline V gene data show CDR1 as KGHSH and CDR2 as LQKENI. Losses at the gene ends were 3 bases for V and 3 bases for J; bases not matched to a gene: 3. Sequenced: PBMCs. The V and J genes are TRBV18 and TRBJ1-1, with 8 positions matching TRBD1. This TCR came from a woman aged 18-29 years in good health and CMV-seropositive. In DNA, the CDR3 is TGTGCCAGCTCACCCCAGGGGGCCGACACTGAAGCTTTCTTT. Translation gives CASSPQGADTEAFF.